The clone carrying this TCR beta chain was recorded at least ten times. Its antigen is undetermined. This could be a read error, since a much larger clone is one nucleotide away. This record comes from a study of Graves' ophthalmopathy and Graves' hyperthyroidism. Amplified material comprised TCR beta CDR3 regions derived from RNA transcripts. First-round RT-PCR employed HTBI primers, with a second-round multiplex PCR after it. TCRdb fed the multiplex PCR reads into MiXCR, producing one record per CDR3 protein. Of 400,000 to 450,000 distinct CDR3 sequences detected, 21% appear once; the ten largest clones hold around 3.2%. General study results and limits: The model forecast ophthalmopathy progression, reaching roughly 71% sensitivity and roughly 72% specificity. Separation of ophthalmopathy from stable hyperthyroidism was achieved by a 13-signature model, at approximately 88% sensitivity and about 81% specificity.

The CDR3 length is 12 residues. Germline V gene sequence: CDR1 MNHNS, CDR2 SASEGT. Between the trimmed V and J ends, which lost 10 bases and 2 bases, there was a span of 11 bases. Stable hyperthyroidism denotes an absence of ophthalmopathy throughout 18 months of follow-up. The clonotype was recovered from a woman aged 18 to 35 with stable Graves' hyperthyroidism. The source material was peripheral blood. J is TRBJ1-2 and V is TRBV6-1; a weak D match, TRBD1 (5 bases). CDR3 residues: CANSSGNYGYTF. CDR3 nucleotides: TGTGCCAACTCGTCAGGGAACTATGGCTACACCTTC.